This record concerns one T cell receptor beta chain sequence. Its target is not known. The sample comes from a study of T cell repertoires in cytomegalovirus infection. Study at large: CMV infection plus the matching HLA type was flagged by public TCR beta signatures.

Trimming took 0 bases from V and 4 from J, leaving 8 bases between them. This CDR3 has 14 amino acids. CDR1 and CDR2 (germline): SGHKS, YYEKEE (reference sequence). MiXCR, run by TCRdb on the reads, gives a single entry per CDR3 protein. The table includes fewer than 200,000 distinct CDR3 sequences, roughly 20% detected once. V and J are TRBV5-5 and TRBJ2-1, with a possible D match to TRBD1 (5 bases). This TCR came from a human donor in good health (CMV status not recorded). Some clones in this sample may be carry-over from other donors' samples. This specimen was CD8+ T cells from cultured PBMCs, taken from culture after CMV antigen stimulation. The CDR3 nucleotides are TGTGCCAGCAGCTTGGAAAGGGGATACAATGAGCAGTTCTTC. This translates into CASSLERGYNEQFF.